This T cell receptor beta chain came from a study of blood T cells in healthy people across ages (dated by TCRdb to 2015 to 2017). In the study overall: In model experiments, template switching captured roughly one uniquely barcoded TCR beta cDNA molecule for every two T cells. To track age-related changes in TCR beta repertoire diversity, the study relied on deep sequencing normalized with unique cDNA molecular identifiers. The donors were split into four age groups: young (average 16 years), middle-aged (nearly 40), aged (62) and long-lived (roughly 77). To avoid experimental bias, donors of different ages were spread randomly across the sequencing lanes. Using the same blood draw, the study looked at two additional independent replicas of 1 million unique cDNA reads for two donors, one aged 18 to 29 and the other aged 80 or older.

The approximately 39 donors, aged about 6 to 90 years, were systemically healthy Caucasian individuals from Russia. Each donor gave about 9.7 milliliters of peripheral blood, drawn into EDTA-treated Vacutainer tubes. Ficoll-Paque density-gradient centrifugation was used to isolate PBMCs, with at least 6.5 million per sample. Trizol reagent was used to extract total RNA from PBMCs, with at least 6 micrograms per sample. For every donor, an aliquot of PBMCs went through flow cytometry to measure the percentages of naive CD45RAhigh/CD27high T cells. Receptor libraries were prepared by 5' RACE. For sequencing, an Illumina HiSeq 2500 was employed. The second PCR ran for roughly 7 to 11 cycles and used a J-beta primer mix along with a sample-barcoded 5' primer. A unique molecular identifier was introduced onto each TCR beta cDNA molecule by a template-switch 5' adaptor carrying 12 random nucleotides. Each sample yielded at least 2.5 million CDR3-containing paired-end reads. All of the RNA was converted into first-strand cDNA using the Mint cDNA synthesis kit, with a TRBC-specific oligonucleotide serving as the primer. After uracil-DNA glycosylase treatment, a first 18-cycle PCR used universal primers M1SS and BC2_uni_R on all cDNA. Under the source paper's analysis protocol: For normalization, 1 million high-quality reads were randomly selected from each sample, with every read carrying a distinct molecular identifier. Reads sharing molecular identifiers were discarded rather than binned into consensus sequences. MiTCR, with a Q25 quality threshold and the strictest error-elimination algorithm, was used for CDR3 identification, clonotype clustering and error correction. A nonparametric unseen species model using Euler transformation provided a lower-bound estimate of total TCR beta diversity. The public reads were reanalyzed by TCRdb: fastp trimming at Q25, MiXCR alignment, in-frame beta chains only. Entries are consolidated by CDR3 protein sequence, retaining the most common genes and DNA. These V and J calls originate from TCRdb's pipeline instead of the authors' own analysis. This sample holds roughly 2 million distinct CDR3 sequences; just under 50% were observed only once. Jointly, the top ten make up roughly 2% of the sample.

Its CDR3 holds 17 amino acids, cysteine through phenylalanine. Just the 51-base CDR3 DNA is kept, in frame starting at base 1. V and J lose 5 bases and 0 bases, and a span of 17 bases separates them. CDR1 SGHAT and CDR2 FQNNGV are derived from the germline V gene. The table lists this clonotype with a count of one. Its antigen is currently not known. Per-base qualities were not stored, and no clone one base away is much larger. The research as a whole found: Observed TCR beta diversity correlated strongly with the percentage of naive T cells measured by flow cytometry. Estimates of total diversity based on one million sequenced T cells were considered lower bounds and underestimates. The long-lived group showed more naive CD4+ T cells, fewer expanded clones and increased TCR diversity than the aged group, suggesting age selection. Since profiling was done on bulk unsorted PBMCs, naive and antigen-experienced compartments could not be conclusively compared. As age increased, observed TCR beta diversity per million T cells dropped in a roughly linear way, and a significant reduction was already evident by age 40. Because the CMV infection status of the donors was unknown, age-related changes in expanded clonotypes may potentially have been confounded.

The V and J segments used are TRBV11-2 and TRBJ1-5; D gene: possibly TRBD1, on 5 matching bases. The sample consisted of blood. This clonotype originated in a woman aged 40 to 50 in good health. The CDR3 has the sequence CASSPGRGSYSNQPQHF. In nucleotide form, the sequence is TGTGCCAGCAGCCCAGGACGGGGCAGTTATAGCAATCAGCCCCAGCATTTT. This CDR3, with the reference TRBV11-2 and TRBJ1-5 proteins standing in past its ends, gives the full variable domain EAGVAQSPRYKIIEKRQSVAFWCNPISGHATLYWYQQILGQGPKLLIQFQNNGVVDDSQLPKDRFSAERLKGVDSTLKIQPAKLEDSAVYLCASSPGRGSYSNQPQHFGDGTRLSIL.